Detailed here is one T cell receptor (beta chain). Antigen unknown. At one end, the junction sequence differs from germline, possibly due to a read error. Then a second PCR, running roughly 7 to 12 cycles, was carried out with a sample-barcoded 5' primer and a J-beta primer mix. TCRdb reanalysed the 5' RACE reads using MiXCR and keeps one entry per CDR3 protein. The sample consists of approximately 1.5 million distinct CDR3 sequences, 30% to 35% of them appearing once. From germline, CDR1 is SNHLY and CDR2 FYNNEI. This CDR3 has 14 amino acids. The record originates from a study of blood T cells in healthy people across ages. Study-level background: Capture by template switching was about one barcoded beta molecule per two T cells.

Points from the study as a whole: Long-lived and aged donors differed, with more naive CD4+ cells and higher diversity in the long-lived. Older age went with lower TCR beta diversity per million T cells, in a roughly linear way.

The receptor was derived from a woman aged 25 to 39 in good health. The chain carries TRBV2 and TRBJ1-5; TRBD1 matches 7 bases. Source material: blood. The CDR3 nucleotides read TGCGCCAGCAGTCCCGAACAGGGGCGGCAGCCCCAGCATTTT. Encoded protein: CASSPEQGRQPQHF.